These T cell receptor beta chains were read from a single sample in a study of blood T cell repertoires in COVID-19. Some clones are missing from TCRdb's copy, which holds only in-frame ones; the method was immunoSEQ multiplex PCR. The sample shows under 25,000 clones, roughly nine tenths of them seen only once. What was sequenced was peripheral blood. The receptors here all came from a human donor with active COVID-19. The donor label of this sample is uncertain. CDR3s include the opening cysteine and the closing phenylalanine or tryptophan. D genes are given only for firm matches. The size field is filled for only some rows; it gives once, few, many or a size class.

j_call clone_size d_call v_call cdr3_nt cdr3_aa
TRBJ1-6 once TRBD1 TRBV5-1 TGCGCCAGCAGCCTAGGACAGGATTCACCCCTCCACTTT CASSLGQDSPLHF
TRBJ1-2 few TRBD1 TRBV4-2 TGTGCCAGCAGCCAAGGACAGGGGAGGGAAGGCTACACCTTC CASSQGQGREGYTF
TRBJ2-7 NA TRBD2 TRBV28 TGTGCCAGCAGCTCTTGGGGGACTAGCGGGAGTAAATCGGACGAGCAGTACTTC CASSSWGTSGSKSDEQYF
TRBJ2-1 NA NA TRBV7-8 TGTGCCAGCAGCACGTGGGACAGTTCGGAGGGCCCCAATGAGCAGTTCTTC CASSTWDSSEGPNEQFF
TRBJ2-7 NA TRBD1 TRBV19 TGTGCCACCCGGACAGGGACCTTCGAGCAGTACTTC CATRTGTFEQYF
TRBJ2-5 NA NA TRBV30 TGTGCCTGGAGTGTATTACTAGGACCACTGAACTTC CAWSVLLGPLNF
TRBJ2-3 once NA TRBV5-4 TGTGCCAGCAGCGGGGGACTGGGGAATACGCAGTATTTT CASSGGLGNTQYF
TRBJ1-1 NA NA TRBV3-1/TRBV3-2 TGTGCCAGCAGCCGACCAGGGGATGGCACTGAAGCTTTCTTT CASSRPGDGTEAFF
TRBJ1-1 NA NA TRBV7-9 TGTGCCAGCAGCTTACAAACGGGGACAACCGAAGCTTTCTTT CASSLQTGTTEAFF
TRBJ2-2 once TRBD2 TRBV7-9 TGTGCCAGCAGCTTCACGGGAGGGCCGGTCGGGGAGCTGTTTTTT CASSFTGGPVGELFF
TRBJ2-7 NA TRBD2 TRBV11-2 TGTGCCAGCAGCCCGCGGTTGTCTAGCGGGAGAAGAGGCTACGAGCAGTACTTC CASSPRLSSGRRGYEQYF
TRBJ1-5 NA NA TRBV6-1 TGTGCCAGCAGTGAATCAGGGGGCAATCAGCCCCAGCATTTT CASSESGGNQPQHF
TRBJ2-1 NA NA TRBV2 TGTGCCAGCACTACATCCGGGACACCGAATGAGCAGTTCTTC CASTTSGTPNEQFF
TRBJ1-1 NA TRBD1 TRBV5-5 TGTGCCAGCTCCGGACAGGTTCGTGAAGCTTTCTTT CASSGQVREAFF
TRBJ2-2 NA NA TRBV14 TGTGCCAGCAGCTTCGCGGGAAACACCGGGGAGCTGTTTTTT CASSFAGNTGELFF
TRBJ1-2 NA TRBD1 TRBV5-4 TGTGCCAGCAGCTTGTCTGGACAGGGTTATACGAGGTATGGCTACACCTTC CASSLSGQGYTRYGYTF